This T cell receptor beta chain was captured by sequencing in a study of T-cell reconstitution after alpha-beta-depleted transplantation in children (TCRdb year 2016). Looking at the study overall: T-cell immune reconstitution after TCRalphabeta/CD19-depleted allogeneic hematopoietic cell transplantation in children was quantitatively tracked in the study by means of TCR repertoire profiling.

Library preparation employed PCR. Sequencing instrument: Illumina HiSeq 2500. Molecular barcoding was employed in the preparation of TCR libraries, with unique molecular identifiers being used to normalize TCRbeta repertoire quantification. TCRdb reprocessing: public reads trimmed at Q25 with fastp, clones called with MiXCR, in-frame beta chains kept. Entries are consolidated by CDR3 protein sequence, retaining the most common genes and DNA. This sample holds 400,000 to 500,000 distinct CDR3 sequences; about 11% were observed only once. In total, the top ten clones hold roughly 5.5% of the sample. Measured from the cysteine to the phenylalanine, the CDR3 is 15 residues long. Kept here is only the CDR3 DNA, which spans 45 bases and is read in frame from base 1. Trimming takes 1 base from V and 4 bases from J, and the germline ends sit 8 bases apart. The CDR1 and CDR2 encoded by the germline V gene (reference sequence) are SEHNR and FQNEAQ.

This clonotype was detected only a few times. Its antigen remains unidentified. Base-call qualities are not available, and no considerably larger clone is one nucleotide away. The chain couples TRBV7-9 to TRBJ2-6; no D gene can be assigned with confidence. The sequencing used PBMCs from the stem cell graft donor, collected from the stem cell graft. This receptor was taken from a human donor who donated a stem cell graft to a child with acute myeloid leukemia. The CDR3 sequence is CASSLEPPGANVLTF. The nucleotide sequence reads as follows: TGTGCCAGCAGCTTAGAGCCCCCCGGGGCCAACGTCCTGACTTTC.